This T cell receptor beta chain was obtained from a study of CD8+CD57+ T cells in acquired aplastic anemia. General study findings and limits: About 27 CD8+ CDR3 sequences were shared between patients and controls.

V lost 4 bases and J 8 bases, leaving 29 bases between the germline ends. CDR1 is KGHDR, CDR2 SFDVKD, per germline. The CDR3 has 18 amino acids. This clonotype was seen repeatedly, ten times or more. Antigen: not known. Genomic DNA templated the TCR beta VDJ and CDR3 profiling. One entry per CDR3 protein results from TCRdb running MiXCR on the reads. The sample yields roughly 290,000 distinct CDR3 sequences, approximately 58% seen once. CD8+CD57+ cell expansion had been shown by flow cytometry in patients chosen for sequencing. There was no therapy given to any patient before the blood sampling took place.

The sequencing sample was made of sorted CD4+, CD8+, or CD8+CD57+ T cells (not recorded which) from PBMCs. This chain connects TRBV24-1 to TRBJ2-7, with a weak D call TRBD2 (5 bases). The clonotype was recovered from a human donor with aplastic anemia. The CDR3 here is CATSDPSDITLPTTKQYF. CDR3 bases: TGTGCCACCAGTGACCCCTCGGATATCACTCTGCCGACTACGAAGCAGTACTTC.